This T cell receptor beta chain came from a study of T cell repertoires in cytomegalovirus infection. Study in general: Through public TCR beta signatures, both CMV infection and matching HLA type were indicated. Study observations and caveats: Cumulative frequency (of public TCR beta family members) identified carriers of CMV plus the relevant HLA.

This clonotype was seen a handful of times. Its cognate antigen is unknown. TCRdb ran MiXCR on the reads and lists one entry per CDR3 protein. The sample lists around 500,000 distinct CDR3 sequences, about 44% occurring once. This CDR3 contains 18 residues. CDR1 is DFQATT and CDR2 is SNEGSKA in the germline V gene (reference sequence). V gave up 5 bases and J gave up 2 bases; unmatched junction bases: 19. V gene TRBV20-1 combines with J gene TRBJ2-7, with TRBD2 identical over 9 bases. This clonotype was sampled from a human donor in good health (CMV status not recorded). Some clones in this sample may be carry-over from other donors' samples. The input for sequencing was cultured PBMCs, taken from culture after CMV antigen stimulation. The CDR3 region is CSAPQETSGSRGTYEQYF. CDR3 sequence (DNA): TGCAGTGCTCCTCAGGAGACTAGCGGATCCCGAGGGACCTACGAGCAGTACTTC.